This TCR beta chain was recorded in a study of PD-L1 blockade in urothelial cancer (dated by TCRdb to 2016 to 2017). Notes on the research overall: All patients started therapy at some point between 2014 and 2016 and received atezolizumab 1,200 mg intravenously every 3 weeks. In the same patients, whole exome sequencing and RNA sequencing of pretreatment tumors were performed in addition to TCR sequencing. An ECOG performance status of 0 or 1 was recorded for the patients, and 0 to 3 prior chemotherapy regimens had been received by the patients. Durable clinical benefit meant progression-free survival longer than 6 months, and TCR features were also tested against progression-free and overall survival. The study was an exploratory multi-omic analysis of somatic, immune and clinical correlates of response to PD-L1 blockade with atezolizumab in urothelial cancer. Some ten patients reached durable clinical benefit, while 20 patients did not. Pretreatment tumor samples, along with matched peripheral blood serially collected before and after atezolizumab treatment, were subjected to TCR sequencing. Approximately 30 patients had pretreatment blood TCR-seq, 24 had at least one posttreatment blood collection, and 24 had tumor TCR-seq. About 85% of the 29 patients were males with bladder-origin urothelial cancer, and about 60% of the roughly 29 reported a prior smoking history. A median of 141,255 T cells and 80,000 or so unique TCRs was obtained from blood samples, and a median clonality of 0.080 was observed. Blood samples were analyzed at two time points: 3 weeks after treatment start (second dose) and 6 weeks after treatment start. Broad study findings and their caveats: Improved progression-free and overall survival was associated with having pretreatment peripheral blood TCR clonality below the median. Because the sample size was small (n ≈ 29) and many exploratory analyses were performed, the results are intended to be hypothesis-generating. Patients with durable benefit showed greater expansion of tumor-associated TCR clones in peripheral blood 3 weeks after starting treatment (n = 22, p = 0.022).

In the case of this clone: Its target antigen remains unknown. The sample holds no much larger clone one base away, and base qualities are not on file.

The time point label, as the study defines it: peripheral blood 6 weeks after treatment start. A cohort of around 29 patients with locally advanced or metastatic urothelial carcinoma, treated at Memorial Sloan Kettering on a trial protocol, was included. Peripheral blood mononuclear cells were collected pretreatment and during treatment, at between 1 and 8 total time points per patient. The Qiagen DNeasy Blood extraction kit was used to purify genomic DNA from total PBMCs and tumor samples. PBMCs were collected pretreatment and during treatment, and were isolated and stored as previously described. Synthetic TCR analog templates were spiked into each PCR to estimate absolute template abundance from read counts. Using the immunoSEQ assay, TCRbeta CDR3 regions were amplified from genomic DNA with bias-controlled V and J gene primers. Rearranged TCRbeta segments were sequenced at approximately 20X coverage. The published analysis was carried out like this. Sequencing errors were corrected by clustering and CDR3s were annotated against IMGT to assign V, D and J genes. Downstream analyses used only productive TCRbeta rearrangements, leaving out any out-of-frame or stop-codon sequences. Clonality was calculated as one minus the Shannon entropy normalized by the log of the number of unique productive sequences. Clones differing between time points or between blood and tumor were identified using Fisher's exact test with Benjamini-Hochberg correction, with an adjusted p below 0.01 applied as the threshold. In its TCRdb copy, this immuneACCESS table keeps in-frame sequences only and misses some clones. Where compared with another copy, unresolved V genes explain less than half of these, and the others have no known cause. V, J and clone size are those of that table, while D and trimming were read from the DNA. Across this sample there are about 48,000 clones, with 80% to 90% seen only once. Together, the top ten hold just over 8.5% of the sample.

Trimming leaves V shorter by 4 bases and J shorter by 5 bases, with the junction holding 3 bases beyond the gene matches. The germline V gene sets CDR1 to SGHRS and CDR2 to YFSETQ. Including cysteine and phenylalanine, the CDR3 has 13 amino acids. Here the CDR3 DNA is all that survives: 39 bases in frame from base 1. The source material was PBMCs, sampled around atezolizumab (anti-PD-L1) treatment. The V and J genes are TRBV5-1 and TRBJ2-5; TRBD1 aligns with 9 central bases. The TCR originated in a man in his sixties or seventies with urothelial cancer. The nucleotide sequence is given as TGCGCCAGCAGCGCGGGACAGGGTGAGACCCAGTACTTC. It codes for CASSAGQGETQYF.